What follows are 27 T cell receptor beta chains derived from one specimen sequenced in a study of blood T cell repertoires in COVID-19 (dated by TCRdb to 2018 to 2020). Library preparation employed the immunoSEQ multiplex PCR assay. Not all clones reach the TCRdb copy of this immuneACCESS table, which keeps in-frame sequences only. Checked studies attribute under half of the gap to unresolved V genes and leave the rest unexplained. The sample table shows 140,000 to 150,000 clones, and around 83% are seen once. Together, the top ten hold more than 8.5% of the sample. Sequenced sample: peripheral blood. Receptors originate from a man in his fifties or sixties with active or convalescent COVID-19.

The CDR3 here is CASSFEGRAQYF. CDR3 DNA: TGTGCCAGCAGTTTCGAGGGTCGGGCCCAGTACTTC. This chain uses TRBV12-3 or TRBV12-4 with TRBJ2-5; D might be TRBD2 (5 bases). Trimming cost V 3 bases and J 9 bases, with 11 bases left between them. The CDR3 spans 12 residues.

V and J are TRBV7-9 and TRBJ2-5; 11 bases fit TRBD2. V dropped 5 bases and J dropped 5; count of bases not matched to a gene: 16. Germline V gene data show CDR1 as SEHNR and CDR2 as FQNEAQ (reference sequence). This CDR3 comprises 18 residues. CDR3 in DNA: TGTGCCAGCAGCGATCCGGGACTAGCGGAGGGGGGTGGTGAGACCCAGTACTTC. Its translation: CASSDPGLAEGGGETQYF. Together with reference TRBV7-9 and TRBJ2-5, the CDR3 gives the full variable domain: DTGVSQNPRHKITKRGQNVTFRCDPISEHNRLYWYRQTLGQGPEFLTYFQNEAQLEKSRLLSDRFSAERPKGSFSTLEIQRTEQGDSAMYLCASSDPGLAEGGGETQYFGPGTRLLVL.

The chain is built from TRBV14 and TRBJ1-2, with 8 bases fitting TRBD1. V lost 0 bases, J lost 7 bases, and 13 bases stayed unmatched. Germline V gene lookup returns CDR1 SGHDN and CDR2 FVKESK. The CDR3 loop spans 17 amino acids. CDR3: CASSQDGQGIARSGYTF. The CDR3 bases are TGTGCCAGCAGCCAAGATGGACAGGGAATTGCAAGGAGTGGCTACACCTTC.

This chain joins TRBV24-1 and TRBJ2-1; tentatively, D is TRBD2 (6 bases). Germline CDR1 is KGHDR and CDR2 is SFDVKD. The CDR3 covers 15 residues. V lost 6 bases, J lost 5 bases, and 16 bases lay in between. The DNA for the CDR3 is TGTGCCACCAGTCCCGGGACTGGCAGCCACAATGAGCAGTTCTTC. Translation: CATSPGTGSHNEQFF.

The V gene is TRBV27, the J gene TRBJ2-1; 8 bases fit TRBD2. The CDR3 extends over 16 amino acids. Germline CDR1 MNHEY, CDR2 SMNVEV (reference sequence). Unmatched junction bases numbered 9, after V lost 6 bases and J lost 2 bases. The CDR3: CASRDPGGQAYNEQFF. Written as DNA, the CDR3 is TGTGCCAGCAGGGACCCGGGGGGGCAAGCCTACAATGAGCAGTTCTTC.

The chain joins TRBV11-2 to TRBJ1-1; no clear D gene. The germline CDR1 and CDR2 sequences are SGHAT and FQNNGV. The CDR3 runs 14 residues. Trimming removed 4 bases at V and 5 bases at J, with 14 bases between. The CDR3 nucleotides read TGTGCCAGCAGCTCGGCCAGGTACAAGACTGAAGCTTTCTTT. Translating gives CASSSARYKTEAFF.

The rearrangement uses TRBV7-9 and TRBJ1-1; D is undetermined. CDR3 length equals 13 residues. V was trimmed by 8 bases and J by 5 bases, leaving 15 bases between them. CDR1 SEHNR and CDR2 FQNEAQ come from the germline V gene (reference sequence). The CDR3 loop is CASLWEAGTEAFF. CDR3 bases: TGTGCCAGCCTATGGGAGGCCGGGACTGAAGCTTTCTTT.

The rearrangement links TRBV5-5 to TRBJ1-1; 10 positions agree with TRBD1. This CDR3 is 19 amino acids long. The germline gives CDR1 SGHKS, CDR2 YYEKEE (reference sequence). J lost 5 bases, V lost 0 bases, and 16 bases had no gene match. The CDR3 sequence is CASSLVIPRWTGGPTEAFF. Written as DNA, the CDR3 is TGTGCCAGCAGCTTGGTAATCCCGCGGTGGACAGGGGGTCCGACTGAAGCTTTCTTT.

The chain couples TRBV27 to TRBJ2-1, with 8 nucleotides matching TRBD1. This CDR3 has 14 amino acids. V was clipped by 6 bases and J by 12 bases; unmatched bases: 13. Looked up from germline, CDR1 is MNHEY and CDR2 is SMNVEV (reference sequence). CDR3: CASSKDRVQSGQFF. In DNA, the CDR3 is TGTGCCAGCAGCAAGGACAGGGTACAATCTGGGCAGTTCTTC.

The V call is TRBV27, the J call TRBJ2-1, with TRBD2 matching 7 bases. V lost 2 bases, J lost 8 bases, and 6 bases stayed unmatched. Per germline, CDR1 MNHEY and CDR2 SMNVEV (reference sequence). CDR3 length equals 14 residues. CDR3 bases: TGTGCCAGCAGTTTACGGGAGGCGGTGGATGAGCAGTTCTTC. This codes for CASSLREAVDEQFF.

J is TRBJ1-2 and V is TRBV28, with a possible D match to TRBD1 (6 bases). From germline, CDR1 is MDHEN and CDR2 SYDVKM. V was pared by 6 bases and J by 5 bases, with 28 bases between. CDR3 length equals 18 residues. The CDR3: CASSDTHAGGPKGYGYTF. In DNA, the CDR3 is TGTGCCAGCAGCGACACTCACGCGGGGGGGCCGAAAGGATATGGCTACACCTTC.

This sequence joins TRBV11-3 and TRBJ1-1; D not certain. The germline V and J ends were trimmed by 6 bases and 4 bases, with 9 bases remaining between them. Germline CDR1 and CDR2: SGHNT and YENEEA. The CDR3 spans 12 residues. The chain's CDR3 is CASRSEPTEAFF. CDR3 in DNA: TGTGCCAGCAGGTCCGAGCCCACTGAAGCTTTCTTT.

V gene TRBV6-2 or TRBV6-3 combines with J gene TRBJ1-4; D remains ambiguous. V shed 4 bases and J shed 3 bases, with 9 bases lying between them. This CDR3 contains 14 residues. Germline V gives CDR1 MNHEY, CDR2 SVGEGT. CDR3 sequence reads: CASSSWTSNEKLFF. The CDR3 DNA follows: TGTGCCAGCAGTTCTTGGACTTCTAATGAAAAACTGTTTTTT.

This CDR3 reads CASSQRTGGISYGYTF. The CDR3 coding sequence is TGTGCCAGCAGCCAGAGGACAGGGGGCATAAGCTATGGCTACACCTTC. The chain uses TRBV14 and TRBJ1-2; 11 bases are shared with TRBD1. Germline V gene lookup returns CDR1 SGHDN and CDR2 FVKESK. CDR3 size: 16 residues. V was pared by 3 bases and J by 4 bases, with 7 bases of the junction left unmatched.

This clone occurred once. This rearrangement joins TRBV19 to TRBJ2-3; possible D gene TRBD2, 6 bases. In germline, CDR1 is LNHDA, CDR2 SQIVND (reference sequence). Trimming shortened V by 3 bases and J by 0 bases, and 7 bases separated the two germline ends. The CDR3 runs 14 residues. The CDR3: CASSIGGSTDTQYF. CDR3 nucleotide sequence: TGTGCCAGTAGTATCGGGGGTAGCACAGATACGCAGTATTTT.

J is TRBJ1-2 and V is TRBV5-4; D ambiguous. The CDR3 is made up of 13 amino acids. V gave up 0 bases and J gave up 6 bases, with 9 bases separating them. Germline assignment: CDR1 SGHNT and CDR2 YYREEE (reference sequence). The CDR3 region has the DNA TGTGCCAGCAGCTTGGATATACTGGATGGCTACACCTTC. The encoded protein is CASSLDILDGYTF.

The chain is built from TRBV24-1 and TRBJ2-1; 10 bases match TRBD2. With 0 bases clipped from V and 7 bases from J, the junction kept 5 bases outside the gene matches. CDR1 is KGHDR and CDR2 is SFDVKD in the germline V gene. The CDR3 contains 16 residues. The CDR3 coding sequence is TGTGCCACCAGTGATTTGCAAGCGGGAGGGGAGAATGAGCAGTTCTTC. It is translated as CATSDLQAGGENEQFF.

J is TRBJ1-4 and V is TRBV11-2; 8 nucleotides match TRBD1. J was trimmed by 4 bases and V by 3 bases; bases with no gene match: 7. Germline assignment: CDR1 SGHAT and CDR2 FQNNGV. The CDR3 covers 16 residues. As DNA, the CDR3 is TGTGCCAGCAGCTTTGGAGACAGGGGAAATAATGAAAAACTGTTTTTT. It encodes CASSFGDRGNNEKLFF.

The J gene is TRBJ1-1, the V gene TRBV4-3; possibly TRBD1 for D (6 bases). The V end was cut by 2 bases, the J end by 5 bases, with 9 bases between. Germline V gene data show CDR1 as LGHNA and CDR2 as YSLEER. The CDR3 is made up of 13 amino acids. CDR3 nucleotides: TGCGCCAGCAGCCAAATACAGGGTACTGAAGCTTTCTTT. This sequence encodes CASSQIQGTEAFF.

This chain connects TRBV7-8 to TRBJ2-7, with D possibly matching TRBD2 (5 bases). The CDR3 runs to 17 residues. The V and J ends lost 1 base and 3 bases respectively, with 19 bases between them. CDR1 SGHVS and CDR2 FQNEAQ come from the germline V gene. The CDR3 here is CASSLDSPPIGLYEQYF. The CDR3 DNA follows: TGTGCCAGCAGCTTAGATTCACCCCCCATCGGACTCTACGAGCAGTACTTC. The whole variable domain, filled in from reference TRBV7-8 and TRBJ2-7, reads GAGVSQSPRYKVAKRGQDVALRCDPISGHVSLFWYQQALGQGPEFLTYFQNEAQLDKSGLPSDRFFAERPEGSVSTLKIQRTQQEDSAVYLCASSLDSPPIGLYEQYFGPGTRLTVT.

The chain is built from TRBV18 and TRBJ2-5; TRBD2 aligns across 11 bases. The germline CDR1 and CDR2 sequences are KGHSH and LQKENI. There are 18 residues in the CDR3. The ends lost 3 bases at V and 2 bases at J; junction bases unmatched: 11. The CDR3 region is CASSPAGTSGVFQETQYF. The CDR3 coding sequence is TGTGCCAGCTCACCCGCAGGGACTAGCGGAGTATTTCAAGAGACCCAGTACTTC.

The J gene is TRBJ2-7, the V gene TRBV27, with 8 positions matching TRBD2. The CDR3 extends over 16 amino acids. After removal of 2 bases from V and 3 bases from J, the junction contained 9 bases not matched to a gene. Germline V CDR1 and CDR2: MNHEY, SMNVEV (reference sequence). The CDR3 here is CASSLESAGGLYEQYF. In DNA, the CDR3 is TGTGCCAGCAGTTTAGAAAGTGCGGGGGGCCTCTACGAGCAGTACTTC.

The gene calls are TRBV6-1 and TRBJ1-4; D remains unclear. Germline V CDR1 and CDR2: MNHNS, SASEGT. The CDR3 length is 13 residues. V was shortened by 7 bases and J by 7 bases, with 13 bases between the two germline ends. The CDR3 loop is CASIGISGEKLFF. As DNA, the CDR3 is TGTGCCAGCATTGGCATAAGCGGTGAAAAACTGTTTTTT.

This clone was counted a few times. The chain is built from TRBV10-1 and TRBJ1-5; D not resolved. The germline gives CDR1 WNHNN, CDR2 SYGVQD (reference sequence). The CDR3 consists of 13 residues. V lost 2 bases and J lost 5, with 7 bases in between. DNA for the CDR3: TGCGCCAGCAGTGAGAACAGCTATCAGCCCCAGCATTTT. Its translation: CASSENSYQPQHF.

The V call is TRBV4-3, the J call TRBJ2-1, with TRBD1 identical over 7 bases. V gave up 0 bases and J gave up 4 bases; unmatched junction bases: 9. The CDR3 loop spans 17 amino acids. Germline-derived CDR1 and CDR2 are LGHNA and YSLEER. The DNA for the CDR3 is TGCGCCAGCAGCCAAGATCAGATAGGGACAGTGTACAATGAGCAGTTCTTC. Amino acid sequence: CASSQDQIGTVYNEQFF.

The chain employs TRBV11-3 and TRBJ2-7, with 12 positions matching TRBD1. V lost 5 bases, J lost 2 bases, and 4 bases stayed unmatched. Germline V gene sequence: CDR1 SGHNT, CDR2 YENEEA. This CDR3 contains 15 residues. The chain's CDR3 is CASSRGQGAAYEQYV. CDR3 nucleotide sequence: TGTGCCAGCAGCCGGGGACAGGGGGCTGCCTACGAGCAGTACGTC.

V is TRBV27 and J is TRBJ2-7; tentatively, D is TRBD1 (5 bases). Germline V gene data show CDR1 as MNHEY and CDR2 as SMNVEV (reference sequence). The ends were cut back, 2 bases at V and 3 bases at J, with 11 bases in the middle. The CDR3 contains 14 residues. The CDR3 nucleotides are TGTGCCAGCAGTTTAAGTTCCCAGGGCTACGAGCAGTACGTC. It encodes CASSLSSQGYEQYV.